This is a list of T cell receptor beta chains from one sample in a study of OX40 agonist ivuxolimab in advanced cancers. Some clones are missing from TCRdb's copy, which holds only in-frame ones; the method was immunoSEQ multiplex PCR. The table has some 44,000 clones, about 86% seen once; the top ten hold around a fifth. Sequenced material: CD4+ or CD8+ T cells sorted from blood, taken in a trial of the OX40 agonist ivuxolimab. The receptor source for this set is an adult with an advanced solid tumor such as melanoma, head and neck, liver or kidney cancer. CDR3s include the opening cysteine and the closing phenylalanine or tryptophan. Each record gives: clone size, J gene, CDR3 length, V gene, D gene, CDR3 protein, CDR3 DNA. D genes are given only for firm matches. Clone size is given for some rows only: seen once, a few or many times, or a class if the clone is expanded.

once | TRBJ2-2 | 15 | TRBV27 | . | CASSPGTVNTGELFF | TGTGCCAGCAGCCCCGGGACCGTCAACACCGGGGAGCTGTTTTTT
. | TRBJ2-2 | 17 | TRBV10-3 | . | CAISDDRQTSNTGELFF | TGTGCCATCAGTGACGATAGGCAAACCTCGAACACCGGGGAGCTGTTTTTT
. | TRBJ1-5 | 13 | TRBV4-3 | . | CASSQGGNQPQHF | TGCGCCAGCAGCCAAGGGGGGAACCAGCCCCAGCATTTT
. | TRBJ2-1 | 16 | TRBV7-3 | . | CASSLVGDGGFHEQFF | TGTGCCAGCAGCTTAGTTGGGGACGGCGGGTTCCATGAGCAGTTCTTC
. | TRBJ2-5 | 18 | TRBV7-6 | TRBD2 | CASSFEDRRAGGRETQYF | TGTGCCAGCAGCTTCGAGGACCGCCGGGCGGGGGGCCGGGAGACCCAGTACTTC
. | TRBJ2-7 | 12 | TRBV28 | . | CASSSPPYEQYF | TGTGCCAGCAGTTCACCGCCCTACGAGCAGTACTTC
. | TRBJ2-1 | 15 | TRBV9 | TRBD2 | CASSAQRGGHNEQFF | TGTGCCAGCAGCGCCCAGCGGGGGGGTCACAATGAGCAGTTCTTC
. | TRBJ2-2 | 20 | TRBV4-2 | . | CASSQGFFLDGGGGTGELFF | TGTGCCAGCAGCCAAGGGTTCTTTTTGGACGGAGGGGGGGGGACCGGGGAGCTGTTTTTT
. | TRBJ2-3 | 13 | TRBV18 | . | CASSLYGGDTQYF | TGTGCCAGCTCACTCTACGGTGGAGATACGCAGTATTTT
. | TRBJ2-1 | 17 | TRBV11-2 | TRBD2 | CASSLGTSGGLYNEQFF | TGTGCCAGCAGCTTAGGGACTAGCGGGGGCCTATACAATGAGCAGTTCTTC
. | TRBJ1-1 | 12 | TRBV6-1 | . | CASRGWDTEAFF | TGTGCCAGCAGGGGATGGGACACTGAAGCTTTCTTT
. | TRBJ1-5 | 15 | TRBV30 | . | CAWSVSVNGNQPQHF | TGTGCCTGGAGTGTAAGCGTCAATGGCAATCAGCCCCAGCATTTT
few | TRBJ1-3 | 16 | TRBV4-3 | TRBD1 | CASSQDRTGAGNTIYF | TGCGCCAGCAGCCAAGATCGGACAGGGGCTGGAAACACCATATATTTT
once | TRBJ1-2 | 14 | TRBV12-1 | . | CASYPEGPPYGYTF | TGTGCCAGCTACCCAGAGGGCCCCCCCTATGGCTACACCTTC
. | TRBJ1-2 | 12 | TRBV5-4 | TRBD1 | CASRTGTGVYTF | TGTGCCAGCAGAACCGGGACAGGAGTCTACACCTTC
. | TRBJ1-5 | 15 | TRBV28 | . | CASSLAGYSNQPQHF | TGTGCCAGCAGTTTGGCGGGTTATAGCAATCAGCCCCAGCATTTT
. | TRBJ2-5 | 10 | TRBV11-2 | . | CASSSETQYF | TGTGCCAGCAGCTCAGAGACCCAGTACTTC
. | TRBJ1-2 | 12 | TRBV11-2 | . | CASSLMGGGYTF | TGTGCCAGCAGCTTAATGGGGGGTGGCTACACCTTC
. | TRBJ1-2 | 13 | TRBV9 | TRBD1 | CASSALSPGQGFF | TGTGCCAGCAGCGCCCTATCTCCGGGACAGGGGTTTTTC
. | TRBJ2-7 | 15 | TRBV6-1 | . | CASSEQGSEFYEQYF | TGTGCCAGCAGTGAACAGGGTTCGGAATTCTACGAGCAGTACTTC
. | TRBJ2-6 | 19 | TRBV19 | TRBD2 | CASSMIPAGDNSGANVLTF | TGTGCCAGTAGTATGATTCCAGCGGGGGATAATTCTGGGGCCAACGTCCTGACTTTC
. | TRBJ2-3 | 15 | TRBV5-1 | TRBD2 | CASSPGGVGTDTQYF | TGCGCCAGCAGCCCGGGGGGGGTTGGCACAGATACGCAGTATTTT
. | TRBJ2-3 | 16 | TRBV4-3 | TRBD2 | CASSQVSGGITDTQYF | TGCGCCAGCAGCCAAGTCTCGGGGGGTATCACAGATACGCAGTATTTT
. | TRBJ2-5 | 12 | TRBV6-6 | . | CASSYREETQYF | TGTGCCAGCAGTTACAGGGAGGAGACCCAGTACTTC
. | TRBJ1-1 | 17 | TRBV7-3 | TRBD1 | CASSSKTGGLLNTEAFF | TGTGCCAGCAGCTCAAAGACAGGGGGTCTATTAAACACTGAAGCTTTCTTT
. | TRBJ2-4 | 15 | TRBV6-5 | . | CASSYGGEPQNIQYF | TGTGCCAGCAGTTACGGAGGAGAGCCACAAAACATTCAGTACTTC
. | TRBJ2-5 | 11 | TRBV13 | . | CASRGDETQYF | TGTGCCAGCAGAGGGGACGAGACCCAGTACTTC
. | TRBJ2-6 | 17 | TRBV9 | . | CASSADQHLSGANVLTF | TGTGCCAGCAGCGCGGACCAACACCTCTCTGGGGCCAACGTCCTGACTTTC
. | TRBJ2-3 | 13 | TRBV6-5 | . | CASSPGPADTQYF | TGTGCCAGCAGTCCCGGGCCGGCGGATACGCAGTATTTT
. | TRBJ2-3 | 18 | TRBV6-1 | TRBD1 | CASSEFGFGTGVTDTQYF | TGTGCCAGCAGTGAATTTGGATTCGGGACAGGGGTCACAGATACGCAGTATTTT
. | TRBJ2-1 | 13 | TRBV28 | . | CASMGSSYNEQFF | TGTGCCAGCATGGGTAGCTCCTACAATGAGCAGTTCTTC
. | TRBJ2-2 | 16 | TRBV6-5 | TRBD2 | CASSYSTSGGTGELFF | TGTGCCAGCAGTTACTCGACTAGCGGGGGTACCGGGGAGCTGTTTTTT
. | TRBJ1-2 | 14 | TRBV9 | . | CASSVADSNYGYTF | TGTGCCAGCAGCGTGGCAGACAGTAACTATGGCTACACCTTC
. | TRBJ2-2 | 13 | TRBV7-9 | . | CASSFGNTGELFF | TGTGCCAGCAGCTTTGGGAACACCGGGGAGCTGTTTTTT
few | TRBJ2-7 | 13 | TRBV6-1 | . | CASSETVSYEQYF | TGTGCCAGCAGTGAGACAGTTTCCTACGAGCAGTACTTC
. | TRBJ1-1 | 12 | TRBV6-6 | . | CASSLSGTEAFF | TGTGCCAGCAGCCTCAGTGGGACTGAAGCTTTCTTT
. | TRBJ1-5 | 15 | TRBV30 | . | CAWSVIGAGGEPQHF | TGTGCCTGGAGTGTGATCGGGGCCGGGGGGGAGCCCCAGCATTTT